The 22 T cell receptor beta chains reported below all come from one sample, sequenced in a study of cytomegalovirus exposure and HLA in healthy donors. Profiling relied on immunoSEQ multiplex PCR, and the TCRdb table lists in-frame clones only, not all of them. The sample lists about 69,000 clones, nearly 96% seen once, with more than 3.5% in the top ten. Material: PBMCs. All receptors come from a woman younger than 30 in good health and CMV-seropositive.

The CDR3 DNA sequence: TGTGCCAGCAAGTTGGAGGGGGCAGGCTACGAGCAGTACTTC. It encodes CASKLEGAGYEQYF. This chain connects TRBV6-5 to TRBJ2-7, with a possible D match to TRBD1 (7 bases). The CDR3 totals 14 residues. CDR1 is MNHEY, CDR2 SVGAGI, per germline. Trimming pared 7 bases from V and 3 bases from J, leaving 16 bases between.

The CDR3 spells CASSLGRGDNQPQHF. The CDR3 DNA reads as TGTGCCAGCAGTTTGGGCAGGGGTGACAATCAGCCCCAGCATTTT. The genes are TRBV28 and TRBJ1-5; D may be TRBD1 (6 bases). In germline, CDR1 is MDHEN, CDR2 SYDVKM. There are 15 residues in the CDR3. Trimming removed 3 bases from V and 3 bases from J, with 12 bases in between.

Note on this clone: The junction differs from germline at one of its ends, possibly a read error. V usage is TRBV28 and J usage is TRBJ2-1; TRBD2 matches 7 bases. The CDR3 is made up of 19 amino acids. Per germline, CDR1 MDHEN and CDR2 SYDVKM. The CDR3 DNA reads TGTGCCAGCAGCTTATACGTCTATTTGGGAGGGATAAAATACAATGAGCAGTTCTTC. This translates into CASSLYVYLGGIKYNEQFF.

The DNA for the CDR3 is TGTGCCAGCAGTTTATCAGGACTAGCGGGAATCGGTGAGCAGTTCTTC. Protein product: CASSLSGLAGIGEQFF. This sequence joins TRBV27 and TRBJ2-1; 12 nucleotides match TRBD2. The CDR3 is 16 residues long. With V trimmed by 0 bases and J by 9 bases, 6 bases remained unmatched. Germline V gene sequence: CDR1 MNHEY, CDR2 SMNVEV (reference sequence).

The chain has TRBV30 and TRBJ2-7; 7 bases are a match to TRBD1. Per the germline V gene, CDR1 is GTSNPN and CDR2 is SVGIG (reference sequence). V shed 3 bases and J 2 bases; nucleotides not matched to a gene: 7. The CDR3 has 14 amino acids. The CDR3, as DNA: TGTGCCTGGAGCGAGGGACAGCCAACCTACGAGCAGTACTTC. This translates into CAWSEGQPTYEQYF.

The genes are TRBV4-3 and TRBJ2-3, with unresolved D. Trimming took 0 bases from V and 0 from J, leaving 13 bases between them. Germline assignment: CDR1 LGHNA and CDR2 YSLEER. The length of the CDR3 is 17 residues. In nucleotides, the CDR3 is TGCGCCAGCAGCCAAGAAGGCGGATACACTAGCACAGATACGCAGTATTTT. Its translation: CASSQEGGYTSTDTQYF.

This chain joins TRBV7-9 and TRBJ1-2; D is possibly TRBD1 (5 bases). This CDR3 comprises 13 residues. Germline CDR1 and CDR2: SEHNR and FQNEAQ (reference sequence). Trimming shortened V by 2 bases and J by 6 bases, and 10 bases separated the two germline ends. Written as DNA, the CDR3 is TGTGCCAGCAGCTTAATCGTAGGGGATGGCTACACCTTC. Amino acids: CASSLIVGDGYTF.

The chain employs TRBV19 and TRBJ1-3; unclear D gene. There are 18 residues in the CDR3. Trimming cost V 1 base and J 0 bases, with 16 bases left between them. Germline values: CDR1 LNHDA, CDR2 SQIVND (reference sequence). DNA of the CDR3: TGTGCCAGTAGTATAGGAAGAGGCGGATCCCTCTCTGGAAACACCATATATTTT. This sequence encodes CASSIGRGGSLSGNTIYF. The whole variable domain, remainder taken from reference TRBV19 and TRBJ1-3, is DGGITQSPKYLFRKEGQNVTLSCEQNLNHDAMYWYRQDPGQGLRLIYYSQIVNDFQKGDIAEGYSVSREKKESFPLTVTSAQKNPTAFYLCASSIGRGGSLSGNTIYFGEGSWLTVV.

This chain connects TRBV5-6 to TRBJ1-1; D uncertain. Trimming left V 4 bases short and J 6 bases short, with 13 bases between. This CDR3 region has 13 residues. From germline, CDR1 is SGHDT and CDR2 YYEEEE. The CDR3: CASSPAGGSEAFF. The CDR3 bases are TGTGCCAGCAGCCCGGCAGGTGGTTCTGAAGCTTTCTTT.

The chain has TRBV10-3 and TRBJ2-1, with a tentative D call TRBD2 (5 bases). Per the germline V gene, CDR1 is ENHRY and CDR2 is SYGVKD. V lost 0 bases to trimming and J lost 9 bases, with 12 bases between them. This CDR3 has 14 residues. The CDR3 DNA sequence: TGTGCCATCAGTGAGTCAGTCGGGGTTGGTGAGCAGTTCTTC. Protein product: CAISESVGVGEQFF.

V is TRBV4-1 and J is TRBJ2-2; 8 bases are a match to TRBD1. Germline-derived CDR1 and CDR2 are MGHRA and YSYEKL. This CDR3 spans 16 amino acids. The V gene end was trimmed by 5 bases and the J gene end by 7 bases; junction bases not matched to a gene: 12. The CDR3 region is CASSYGTGQGVGELFF. CDR3 DNA sequence: TGCGCCAGCAGCTACGGGACAGGCCAAGGGGTCGGGGAGCTGTTTTTT.

The count of this clone is one. The chain carries TRBV7-9 and TRBJ2-3; 13 bases map to TRBD2. The length of the CDR3 is 18 residues. The ends lost 5 bases at V and 3 bases at J; junction bases unmatched: 11. Germline V lookup: CDR1 SEHNR, CDR2 FQNEAQ (reference sequence). The CDR3 nucleotides read TGTGCCAGCAGCGAAGGACTAGCGGGAGTAAGGAGGACAGATACGCAGTATTTT. Residues: CASSEGLAGVRRTDTQYF.

In its sample, this clone was seen a few times. The rearrangement uses TRBV27 and TRBJ2-7; D is perhaps TRBD2 (6 bases). Trimming shortened V by 5 bases and J by 2 bases, and 16 bases separated the two germline ends. CDR1 MNHEY and CDR2 SMNVEV come from the germline V gene (reference sequence). The CDR3 is 15 residues long. CDR3 in amino acids: CASSPLVGGPYEQYF. DNA for the CDR3: TGTGCCAGCAGTCCCCTGGTGGGGGGTCCCTACGAGCAGTACTTC.

This chain uses TRBV7-9 with TRBJ2-1; D not certain. Trimming cost V 5 bases and J 4 bases, with 9 bases left between them. The CDR3 runs to 13 residues. The germline CDR1 and CDR2 sequences are SEHNR and FQNEAQ (reference sequence). The CDR3 reads CASSTSAYNEQFF. CDR3 in DNA: TGTGCCAGCAGCACCTCAGCGTACAATGAGCAGTTCTTC.

The chain is built from TRBV9 and TRBJ2-3; 10 nucleotides match TRBD2. The CDR3 runs to 15 residues. V lost 4 bases and J lost 1; bases outside the gene matches: 3. Germline V gene data show CDR1 as SGDLS and CDR2 as YYNGEE. In DNA form, the CDR3 reads TGTGCCAGCAGCCTTGGGACTAGCGGCACAGATACGCAGTATTTT. It translates to CASSLGTSGTDTQYF.

This chain connects TRBV6-6 to TRBJ1-2; 7 nucleotides align to TRBD1. After removal of 5 bases from V and 6 bases from J, the junction contained 9 bases not matched to a gene. Germline lookup yields CDR1 MNHNY and CDR2 SVGAGI (reference sequence). The CDR3 consists of 14 residues. The CDR3 DNA reads TGTGCCAGCAGTACAACTACAGGGGCCAATGGCTACACCTTC. Translated, it gives CASSTTTGANGYTF.

This clone was found once. V gene TRBV2 combines with J gene TRBJ2-7; D perhaps matches TRBD1 (5 bases). CDR1 and CDR2 from the germline V gene are SNHLY and FYNNEI. Trimming pared 6 bases from V and 0 bases from J, leaving 12 bases between. The length of the CDR3 is 14 residues. The CDR3 DNA reads as TGTGCCAGCAGCAGGGTTTTGAGCTCCTACGAGCAGTACTTC. Translation gives CASSRVLSSYEQYF. The full variable domain, with the rest looked up from reference TRBV2 and TRBJ2-7, is EPEVTQTPSHQVTQMGQEVILRCVPISNHLYFYWYRQILGQKVEFLVSFYNNEISEKSEIFDDQFSVERPDGSNFTLKIRSTKLEDSAMYFCASSRVLSSYEQYFGPGTRLTVT.

The J gene is TRBJ2-6, the V gene TRBV5-1, with a tentative D call TRBD1 (6 bases). Between the trimmed V and J ends, which lost 3 bases and 1 base, there was a span of 11 bases. The germline CDR1 and CDR2 sequences are SGHRS and YFSETQ. CDR3 length: 16 residues. The CDR3 here is CASSSKQGSGANVLTF. The CDR3 region has the DNA TGCGCCAGCAGCTCCAAACAGGGTTCTGGGGCCAACGTCCTGACTTTC. The full variable domain, in which reference TRBV5-1 and TRBJ2-6 provide the parts outside the CDR3, is KAGVTQTPRYLIKTRGQQVTLSCSPISGHRSVSWYQQTPGQGLQFLFEYFSETQRNKGNFPGRFSGRQFSNSRSEMNVSTLELGDSALYLCASSSKQGSGANVLTFGAGSRLTVL.

The CDR3 here is CASGLREDTEAFF. Here the CDR3 DNA reads TGTGCTAGTGGTTTGAGGGAGGACACTGAAGCTTTCTTT. The chain recombines TRBV12-5 with TRBJ1-1, with no clear D. Germline-derived CDR1 and CDR2 are LGHNT and FRNRAP. Deletions cut 2 bases from V and 3 bases from J, with 7 bases between. The CDR3 contains 13 residues. The complete variable domain, with remaining parts taken from reference TRBV12-5 and TRBJ1-1, reads DARVTQTPRHKVTEMGQEVTMRCQPILGHNTVFWYRQTMMQGLELLAYFRNRAPLDDSGMPKDRFSAEMPDATLATLKIQPSEPRDSAVYFCASGLREDTEAFFGQGTRLTVV.

Comment on this clone: One end of the junction does not line up with germline, which may come from a read error. The V and J genes are TRBV9 and TRBJ2-7; the D gene is possibly TRBD1 (5 bases). This CDR3 has 14 amino acids. Germline CDR1 SGDLS, CDR2 YYNGEE. Here the CDR3 reads CASSVGVDGHRANF. In DNA form, the CDR3 reads TGTGCCAGCAGCGTAGGGGTGGACGGACATAGGGCTAATTTC.

The chain links TRBV4-2 to TRBJ2-3; TRBD1 matches at 12 bases. The J segment lost 6 bases and the V segment lost 5 bases, leaving 6 bases of the junction unmatched. CDR3 length: 15 amino acids. CDR1 LGHNA and CDR2 YNFKEQ come from the germline V gene. The DNA for the CDR3 is TGTGCCAGCAGCTACCGGGACAGGGGGCTGGATACGCAGTATTTT. This translates into CASSYRDRGLDTQYF.

The chain uses TRBV28 and TRBJ1-4; D is perhaps TRBD1 (5 bases). CDR1 and CDR2 (germline): MDHEN, SYDVKM. CDR3 size: 11 residues. Trimming cost V 4 bases and J 11 bases, with 8 bases left between them. The CDR3 sequence is CASSWDFKLFF. The DNA of the CDR3 is TGTGCCAGCAGTTGGGACTTTAAACTGTTTTTT.